These T cell receptor beta chains were read from a single sample in a study of T cell repertoires in cytomegalovirus infection. One entry per CDR3 protein, called by TCRdb with MiXCR from the reads. This sample has 400,000 to 550,000 distinct CDR3 sequences, with about 11% found just once. The sample comprised PBMCs. Receptors were obtained from a human donor in good health (CMV status not recorded). Some clones in this sample may be carry-over from other donors' samples. Both conserved end residues are part of each CDR3. Each record gives: CDR3 length, V gene, clone size, D gene, J gene, CDR3 DNA, CDR3 protein. D genes are given only for firm matches. Clone size is stated in some rows and not others, as once, few, many or a class when expanded.

len: 15; v_gene: TRBV10-2; abundance: NA; d_gene: TRBD1; j_gene: TRBJ1-2; CDR3nt: TGCGCCAGCAGTGAGTCGCAGGGGGAATTGAGTGGCTACACCTTC; CDR3aa: CASSESQGELSGYTF
len: 14; v_gene: TRBV7-3; abundance: many; d_gene: NA; j_gene: TRBJ2-7; CDR3nt: TGTGCCAGCAGCTCGGCGGGACAGTCCTACGAGCAGTACTTC; CDR3aa: CASSSAGQSYEQYF
len: 17; v_gene: TRBV6-2/TRBV6-3; abundance: many; d_gene: TRBD2; j_gene: TRBJ2-7; CDR3nt: TGTGCCAGCAGTTACGCCGGGACTAGCGGACGGACTTACGAGCAGTACTTC; CDR3aa: CASSYAGTSGRTYEQYF
len: 12; v_gene: TRBV2; abundance: many; d_gene: NA; j_gene: TRBJ2-1; CDR3nt: TGTGCCTCCGGGACTGGCCTGGGTGAGCAGTTCTTC; CDR3aa: CASGTGLGEQFF
len: 15; v_gene: TRBV28; abundance: many; d_gene: TRBD1; j_gene: TRBJ2-1; CDR3nt: TGTGCCAGCAGTCGGACAGGGGGGATGAACAATGAGCAGTTCTTC; CDR3aa: CASSRTGGMNNEQFF
len: 15; v_gene: TRBV6-5; abundance: few; d_gene: NA; j_gene: TRBJ1-1; CDR3nt: TGTGCCAGCAGTCGAACCCACAGGACTAGGTCTGAAGCTTTCTTT; CDR3aa: CASSRTHRTRSEAFF
len: 16; v_gene: TRBV6-2/TRBV6-3; abundance: NA; d_gene: NA; j_gene: TRBJ2-5; CDR3nt: TGTGCCAGCAGTTACCCGATGGAGGCTCCCAGAGAGACCCAGTACTTC; CDR3aa: CASSYPMEAPRETQYF
len: 18; v_gene: TRBV7-3; abundance: many; d_gene: TRBD2; j_gene: TRBJ2-1; CDR3nt: TGTGCCAGCAGCCCTAAGGGACTAGCGGGGGGAGCCTACAATGAGCAGTTCTTC; CDR3aa: CASSPKGLAGGAYNEQFF
len: 17; v_gene: TRBV11-2; abundance: many; d_gene: TRBD2; j_gene: TRBJ2-1; CDR3nt: TGTGCCAGCAGCTTAGGACGGGGACTAGCGGTCTACAATGAGCAGTTCTTC; CDR3aa: CASSLGRGLAVYNEQFF
len: 14; v_gene: TRBV2; abundance: many; d_gene: NA; j_gene: TRBJ2-1; CDR3nt: TGTGCCAGCAACCGCCGGGACGCATTCAATGAGCAGTTCTTC; CDR3aa: CASNRRDAFNEQFF
len: 15; v_gene: TRBV12-3/TRBV12-4; abundance: many; d_gene: NA; j_gene: TRBJ1-1; CDR3nt: TGTGCCAGCAGTACTGCCGAGACAGAGCCGGGGGGAGCTTTCTTT; CDR3aa: CASSTAETEPGGAFF
len: 15; v_gene: TRBV10-3; abundance: many; d_gene: TRBD1; j_gene: TRBJ2-7; CDR3nt: TGTGCCATCAGTGAGAGGGGACAGGGGGCGGTAGAGCAGTACTTC; CDR3aa: CAISERGQGAVEQYF
len: 17; v_gene: TRBV15; abundance: NA; d_gene: TRBD1; j_gene: TRBJ1-1; CDR3nt: TGTGCCACCAGCACCCTGAGGGGGCCAAGGAGGAACACTGAAGCTTTCTTT; CDR3aa: CATSTLRGPRRNTEAFF
len: 14; v_gene: TRBV20-1; abundance: NA; d_gene: NA; j_gene: TRBJ1-5; CDR3nt: TGCAGTGCTGGCGGTCTAGGGCCGCGCCAGCCCCAGCATTTT; CDR3aa: CSAGGLGPRQPQHF
len: 13; v_gene: TRBV7-3; abundance: many; d_gene: NA; j_gene: TRBJ2-7; CDR3nt: TGTGCCAGCAGCTTAAGCAAGGCCCCCGAGCAGTACTTC; CDR3aa: CASSLSKAPEQYF
len: 15; v_gene: TRBV3-1; abundance: few; d_gene: NA; j_gene: TRBJ1-1; CDR3nt: TGTGCCAGCAGCTCAAAACGCTGGGAAGGCTCACAAGCTTTCTTT; CDR3aa: CASSSKRWEGSQAFF
len: 14; v_gene: TRBV7-2; abundance: many; d_gene: NA; j_gene: TRBJ1-4; CDR3nt: TGTGCCAGCAGCCGACAGACCTCTAATGAAAAACTGTTTTTT; CDR3aa: CASSRQTSNEKLFF
len: 15; v_gene: TRBV28; abundance: many; d_gene: NA; j_gene: TRBJ2-5; CDR3nt: TGTGCCAGCGCCGGTCGGCAGGCGAAACAAGAGACCCAGTACTTC; CDR3aa: CASAGRQAKQETQYF
len: 14; v_gene: TRBV14; abundance: few; d_gene: NA; j_gene: TRBJ1-4; CDR3nt: TGTGCCAGCAGCCCCCGGGCCTCAGGCGAAAAACTGTTTTTT; CDR3aa: CASSPRASGEKLFF
len: 14; v_gene: TRBV5-6; abundance: many; d_gene: NA; j_gene: TRBJ2-2; CDR3nt: TGTGCCAGCAGCTTGGCGTCGGGGACCGGGGAGCTGTTTTTT; CDR3aa: CASSLASGTGELFF
len: 12; v_gene: TRBV18; abundance: many; d_gene: NA; j_gene: TRBJ1-1; CDR3nt: TGTGCCAGCTCACTAGCCCGGGGTGCCGCTTTCTTT; CDR3aa: CASSLARGAAFF
len: 13; v_gene: TRBV7-3; abundance: many; d_gene: NA; j_gene: TRBJ2-3; CDR3nt: TGTGCCAGCAGCTCAGACCTCACAGATACGCAGTATTTT; CDR3aa: CASSSDLTDTQYF